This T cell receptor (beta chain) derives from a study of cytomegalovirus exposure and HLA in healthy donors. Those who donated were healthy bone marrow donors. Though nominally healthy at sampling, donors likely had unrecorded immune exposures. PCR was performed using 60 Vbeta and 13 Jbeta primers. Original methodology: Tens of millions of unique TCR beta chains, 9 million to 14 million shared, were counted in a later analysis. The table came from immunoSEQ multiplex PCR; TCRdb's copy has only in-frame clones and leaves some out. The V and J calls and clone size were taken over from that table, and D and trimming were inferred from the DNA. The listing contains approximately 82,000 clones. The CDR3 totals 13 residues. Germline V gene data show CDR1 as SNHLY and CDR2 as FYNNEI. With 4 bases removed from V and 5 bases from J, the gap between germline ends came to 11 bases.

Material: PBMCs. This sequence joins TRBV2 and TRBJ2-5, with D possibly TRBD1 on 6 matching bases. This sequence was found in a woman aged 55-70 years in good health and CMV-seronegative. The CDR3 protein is CASSGGQWETQYF. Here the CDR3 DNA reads TGTGCCAGCAGTGGTGGACAGTGGGAGACCCAGTACTTC. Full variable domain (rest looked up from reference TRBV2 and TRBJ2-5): EPEVTQTPSHQVTQMGQEVILRCVPISNHLYFYWYRQILGQKVEFLVSFYNNEISEKSEIFDDQFSVERPDGSNFTLKIRSTKLEDSAMYFCASSGGQWETQYFGPGTRLLVL.